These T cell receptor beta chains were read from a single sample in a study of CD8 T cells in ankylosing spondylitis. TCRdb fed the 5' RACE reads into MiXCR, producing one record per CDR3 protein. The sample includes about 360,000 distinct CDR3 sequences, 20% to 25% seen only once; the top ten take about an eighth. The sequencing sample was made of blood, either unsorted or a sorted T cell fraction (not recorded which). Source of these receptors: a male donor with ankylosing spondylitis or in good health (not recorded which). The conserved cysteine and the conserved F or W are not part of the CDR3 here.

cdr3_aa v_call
AISETLGQVNNEQF TRBV10-3
SVEMAYTGELF TRBV29-1
ASRRTGEAGYT TRBV12-3/TRBV12-4
ASSVWMTSGRNGELF TRBV9
ASSEREGSSYEQY TRBV6-1
ASSLSMGRGFYEQY TRBV27
ASSLGPVRRAGELF TRBV3-1
ASLGLSNEQF TRBV27
ASSSRRGGHLYNEQF TRBV7-2
ASSSSGLQETQY TRBV7-2
ASSGTSIPAEQY TRBV9
ASSQILAGDYEQY TRBV4-1
ATSRHSGQGSYEQY TRBV15
ASSHRGAGNSYNEQF TRBV12-3/TRBV12-4
SARGRYSGNTIY TRBV20-1
ASSLEVGSDEQY TRBV11-1
ASRKGTGNTGELF TRBV6-2/TRBV6-3
ASSPWDRDGSEQY TRBV9
ASSQVVYEQY TRBV14
ASSPLGTRANEQY TRBV28
SVELQGDEQY TRBV29-1
ASSSDAPAGGENNEQF TRBV28
ASSWLVPGQQSDTQY TRBV12-3/TRBV12-4
ASSSTSLSYEQY TRBV7-9
ASSLVGQGGSYEQY TRBV5-1